This TCR beta chain comes out of a study of T cell responses to AZD1222 COVID-19 vaccine. Study outcomes and limitations: The study reported that nearly half of spike-specific TCRs target unmutated variant regions. Clonal diversity may have been underestimated in mostly white British donors. Seropositive status at baseline applied to only 6 or 7 AZD1222 recipients. At 160-218 and 743-854, vaccine-associated CD4 TCRs were dominant, and they spanned spike.

The assay was immunoSEQ multiplex PCR, and TCRdb's table has in-frame clones only and misses some. The data show over 130,000 clones, with 80% to 95% seen just once and 3.5% to 4.5% held by the top ten. Trimming removed 0 bases from V and 10 bases from J, with 17 bases in between. In germline, CDR1 is SGHKS, CDR2 YYEKEE (reference sequence). This CDR3 contains 15 residues. This clone occurred a few times. Its specificity is unknown. The clonotype originates from an adult who received the AZD1222 COVID-19 vaccine. Sequencing used peripheral blood, obtained 28 days after the second AZD1222 dose. This chain connects TRBV5-5 to TRBJ1-5; D gene ambiguous. CDR3 bases: TGTGCCAGCAGCTTGGAAGGGAGCCGGGCTCCCCCCCAGCATTTT. Translation gives CASSLEGSRAPPQHF.